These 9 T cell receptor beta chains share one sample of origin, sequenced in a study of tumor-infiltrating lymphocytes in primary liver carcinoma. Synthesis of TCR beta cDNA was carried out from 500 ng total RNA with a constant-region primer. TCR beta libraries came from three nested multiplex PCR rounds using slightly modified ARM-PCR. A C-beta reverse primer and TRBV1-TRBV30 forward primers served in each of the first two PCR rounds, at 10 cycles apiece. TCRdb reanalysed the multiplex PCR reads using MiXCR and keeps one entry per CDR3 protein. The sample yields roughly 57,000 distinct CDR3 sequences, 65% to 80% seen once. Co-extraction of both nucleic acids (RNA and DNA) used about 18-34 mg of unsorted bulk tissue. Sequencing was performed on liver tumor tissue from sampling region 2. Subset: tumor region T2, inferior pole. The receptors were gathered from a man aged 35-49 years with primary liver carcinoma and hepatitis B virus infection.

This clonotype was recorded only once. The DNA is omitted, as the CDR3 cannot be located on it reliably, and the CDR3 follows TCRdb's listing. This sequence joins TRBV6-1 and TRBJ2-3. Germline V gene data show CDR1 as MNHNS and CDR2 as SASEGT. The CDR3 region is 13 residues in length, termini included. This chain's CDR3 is CASSEVGRGTQYF.

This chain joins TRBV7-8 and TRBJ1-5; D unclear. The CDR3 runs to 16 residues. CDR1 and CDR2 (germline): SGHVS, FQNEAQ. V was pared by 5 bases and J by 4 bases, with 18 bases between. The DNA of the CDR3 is TGTGCCAGCAGCGAGCGGGGTAAAGCTACGAATCAGCCCCAGCATTTT. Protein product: CASSERGKATNQPQHF. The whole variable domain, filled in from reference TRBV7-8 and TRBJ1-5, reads GAGVSQSPRYKVAKRGQDVALRCDPISGHVSLFWYQQALGQGPEFLTYFQNEAQLDKSGLPSDRFFAERPEGSVSTLKIQRTQQEDSAVYLCASSERGKATNQPQHFGDGTRLSIL.

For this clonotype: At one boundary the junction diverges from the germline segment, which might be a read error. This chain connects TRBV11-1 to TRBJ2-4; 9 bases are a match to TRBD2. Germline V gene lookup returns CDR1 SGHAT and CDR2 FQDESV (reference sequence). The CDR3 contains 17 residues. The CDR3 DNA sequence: TGTGCCAGCAGCTTACCCGGGACTAGCAGGACCAAAAACATTAAGTACTTC. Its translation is CASSLPGTSRTKNIKYF.

The CDR3 DNA is TGTGCCAGCAGCTTTATGGCAGGGGGCCACTACGAGCAGTACTTC. This encodes CASSFMAGGHYEQYF. The V and J genes are TRBV11-2 and TRBJ2-7; TRBD1 matches 8 bases. CDR1 is SGHAT, CDR2 FQNNGV, per germline. Trimming removed 3 bases from V and 3 bases from J; junction bases left unmatched: 7. This CDR3 comprises 15 residues.

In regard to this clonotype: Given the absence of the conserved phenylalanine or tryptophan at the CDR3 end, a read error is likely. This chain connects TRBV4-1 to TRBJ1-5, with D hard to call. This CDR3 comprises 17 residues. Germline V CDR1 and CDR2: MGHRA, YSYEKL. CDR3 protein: CASSQQMTLYSNQPQHL. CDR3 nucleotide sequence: TGCGCCAGCAGCCAACAAATGACACTTTATAGCAATCAACCCCAGCATCTT.

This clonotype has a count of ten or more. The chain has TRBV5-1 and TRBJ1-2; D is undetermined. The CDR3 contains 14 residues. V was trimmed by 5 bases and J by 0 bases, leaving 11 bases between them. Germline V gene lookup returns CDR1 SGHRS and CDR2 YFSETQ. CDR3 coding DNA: TGCGCCAGCAGTATACACGGACCTAACTATGGCTACACCTTC. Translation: CASSIHGPNYGYTF.

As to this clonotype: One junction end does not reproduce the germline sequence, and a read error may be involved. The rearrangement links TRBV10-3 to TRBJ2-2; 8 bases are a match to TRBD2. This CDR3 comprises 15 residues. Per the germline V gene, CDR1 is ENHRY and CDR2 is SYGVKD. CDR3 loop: CAIQSSGAQNGVLFF. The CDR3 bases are TGTGCCATCCAGAGTAGCGGGGCTCAGAACGGGGTGCTGTTTTTT.

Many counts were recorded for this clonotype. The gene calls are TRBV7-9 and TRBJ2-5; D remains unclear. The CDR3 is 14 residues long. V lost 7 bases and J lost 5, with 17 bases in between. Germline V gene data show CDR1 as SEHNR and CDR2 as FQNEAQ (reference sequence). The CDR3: CASNSFGPPETQYF. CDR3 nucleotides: TGTGCCAGCAACTCTTTCGGTCCCCCGGAGACCCAGTACTTC.

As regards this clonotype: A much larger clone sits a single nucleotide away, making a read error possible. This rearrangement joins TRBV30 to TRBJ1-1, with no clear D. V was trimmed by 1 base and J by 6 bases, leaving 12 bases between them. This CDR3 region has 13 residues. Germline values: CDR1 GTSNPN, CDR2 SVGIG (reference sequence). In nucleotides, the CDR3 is TGTGCCTGGAGTGCGGATAGGAGGGCTGAAGCTTTCTTT. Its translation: CAWSADRRAEAFF. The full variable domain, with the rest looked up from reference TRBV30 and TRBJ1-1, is SQTIHQWPATLVQPVGSPLSLECTVEGTSNPNLYWYRQAAGRGLQLLFYSVGIGQISSEVPQNLSASRPQDRQFILSSKKLLLSDSGFYLCAWSADRRAEAFFGQGTRLTVV.